This TCR beta chain was obtained from a study of T cells in Graves' hyperthyroidism and ophthalmopathy. On the study more broadly: Staff took peripheral blood when the initial diagnosis was made, before any treatment began. General observations from the study: Most thyroid clonotypes with frequency above 0.001 were detected in blood.

Losses at the gene ends were 1 base for V and 0 bases for J; bases not matched to a gene: 1. Per the germline V gene, CDR1 is MNHNS and CDR2 is SASEGT. This CDR3 has 15 amino acids. On this clonotype: Its antigen is not identified.

Amplification of TCR beta CDR3 regions used RNA as the template. Using the HTBI primer set, a first-round RT-PCR was run on the TCR CDR3. MiXCR, run by TCRdb on the multiplex PCR reads, gives a single entry per CDR3 protein. In the table there are fewer than 750,000 distinct CDR3 sequences, roughly 15% of which are singletons. The diagnoses drew upon clinical symptoms, serum thyroxine and TRAb, thyroid ultrasound and orbital computed tomography. The V and J genes are TRBV6-1 and TRBJ2-3; 7 nucleotides line up with TRBD1. Sequenced sample: blood. The receptor was isolated from a woman between 45 and 60 years old with Graves' ophthalmopathy. CDR3 coding DNA: TGTGCCAGCAGTGAAGAGGGGGCGAGCACAGATACGCAGTATTTT. The encoded protein is CASSEEGASTDTQYF.